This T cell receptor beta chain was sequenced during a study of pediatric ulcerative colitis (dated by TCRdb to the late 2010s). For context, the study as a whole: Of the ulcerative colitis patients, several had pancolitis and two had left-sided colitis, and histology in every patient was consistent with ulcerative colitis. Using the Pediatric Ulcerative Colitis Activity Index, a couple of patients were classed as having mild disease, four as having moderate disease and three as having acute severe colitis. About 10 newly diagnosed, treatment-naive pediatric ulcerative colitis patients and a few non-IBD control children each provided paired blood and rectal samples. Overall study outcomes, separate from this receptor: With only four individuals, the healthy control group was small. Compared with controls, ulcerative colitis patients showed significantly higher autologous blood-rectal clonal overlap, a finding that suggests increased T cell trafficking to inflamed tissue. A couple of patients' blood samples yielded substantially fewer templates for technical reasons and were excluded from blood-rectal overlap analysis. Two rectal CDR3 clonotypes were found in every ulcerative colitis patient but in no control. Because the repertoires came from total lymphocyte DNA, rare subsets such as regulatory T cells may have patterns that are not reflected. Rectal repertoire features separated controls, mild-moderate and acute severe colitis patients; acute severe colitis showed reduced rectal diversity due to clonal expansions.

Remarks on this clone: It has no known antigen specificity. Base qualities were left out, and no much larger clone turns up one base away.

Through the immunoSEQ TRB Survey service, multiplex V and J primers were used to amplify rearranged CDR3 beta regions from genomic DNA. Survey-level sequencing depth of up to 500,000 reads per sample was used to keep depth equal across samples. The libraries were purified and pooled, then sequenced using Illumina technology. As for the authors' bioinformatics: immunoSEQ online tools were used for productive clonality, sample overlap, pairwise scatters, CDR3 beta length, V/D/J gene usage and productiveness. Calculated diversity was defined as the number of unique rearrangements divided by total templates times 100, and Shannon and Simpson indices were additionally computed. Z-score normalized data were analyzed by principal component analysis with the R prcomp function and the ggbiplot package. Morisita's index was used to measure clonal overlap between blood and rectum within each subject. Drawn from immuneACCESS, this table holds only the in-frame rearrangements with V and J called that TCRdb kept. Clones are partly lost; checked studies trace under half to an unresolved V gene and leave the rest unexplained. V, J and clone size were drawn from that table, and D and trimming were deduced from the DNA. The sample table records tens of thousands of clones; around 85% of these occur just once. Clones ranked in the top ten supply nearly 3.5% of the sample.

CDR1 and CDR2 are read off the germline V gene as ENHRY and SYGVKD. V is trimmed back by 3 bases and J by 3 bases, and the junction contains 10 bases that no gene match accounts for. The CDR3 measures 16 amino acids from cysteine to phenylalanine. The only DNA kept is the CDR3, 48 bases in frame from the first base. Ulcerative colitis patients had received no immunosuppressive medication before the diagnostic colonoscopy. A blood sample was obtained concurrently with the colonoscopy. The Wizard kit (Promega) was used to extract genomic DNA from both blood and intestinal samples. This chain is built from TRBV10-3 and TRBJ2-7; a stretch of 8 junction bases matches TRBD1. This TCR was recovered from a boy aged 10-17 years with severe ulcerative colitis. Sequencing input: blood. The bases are TGTGCCATCAGTGAACCTAGACAGGGGAGCGTCTACGAGCAGTACTTC. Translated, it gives CAISEPRQGSVYEQYF.